This T cell receptor beta chain was sequenced for a study of blood T cell repertoires in COVID-19. Overall study: Donors in the United States, Italy and Spain gave samples during acute or convalescent COVID-19. PBMCs, B-cell-depleted T cells, or T cells provided the cDNA or gDNA that made up the material.

The V end lost 8 bases, the J end lost 5 bases, and 9 bases lay between the germline ends. The CDR3 consists of 11 residues. Germline V gene lookup returns CDR1 MNHEY and CDR2 SVGAGI. Sequenced by immunoSEQ multiplex PCR; TCRdb stores in-frame clones only, minus some. Of under 450,000 clones listed, approximately 88% are singletons. Enrolled during active infection, Seattle patients were then followed longitudinally. About this clone itself: This same CDR3 is encoded by further DNA sequences in the sample.

The sequence derives from a woman aged 45 to 65 with COVID-19, enrolled during active disease. The chain combines TRBV6-5 with TRBJ2-5; possibly TRBD2 for D (5 bases). The sample taken for sequencing was peripheral blood. CDR3 DNA: TGTGCCAGCTCCCGAGGGGAGACCCAGTACTTC. Its translation: CASSRGETQYF.